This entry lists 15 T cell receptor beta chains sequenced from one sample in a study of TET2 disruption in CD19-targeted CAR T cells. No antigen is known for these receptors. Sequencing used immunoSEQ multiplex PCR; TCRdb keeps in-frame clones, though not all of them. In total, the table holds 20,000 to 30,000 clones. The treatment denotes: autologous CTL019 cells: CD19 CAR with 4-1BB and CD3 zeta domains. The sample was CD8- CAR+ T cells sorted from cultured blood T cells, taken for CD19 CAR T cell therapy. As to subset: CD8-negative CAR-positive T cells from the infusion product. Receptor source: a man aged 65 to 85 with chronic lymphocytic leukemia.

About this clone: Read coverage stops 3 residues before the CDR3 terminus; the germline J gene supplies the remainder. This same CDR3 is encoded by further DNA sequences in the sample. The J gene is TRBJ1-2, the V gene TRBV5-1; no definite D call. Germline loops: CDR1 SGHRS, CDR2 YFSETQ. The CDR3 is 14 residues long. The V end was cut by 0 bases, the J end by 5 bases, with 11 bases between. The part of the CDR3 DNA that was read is TGCGCCAGCAGCTTGGCGGGGAATCGGTATGGC. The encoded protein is CASSLAGNRYG. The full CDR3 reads CASSLAGNRYGYTF.

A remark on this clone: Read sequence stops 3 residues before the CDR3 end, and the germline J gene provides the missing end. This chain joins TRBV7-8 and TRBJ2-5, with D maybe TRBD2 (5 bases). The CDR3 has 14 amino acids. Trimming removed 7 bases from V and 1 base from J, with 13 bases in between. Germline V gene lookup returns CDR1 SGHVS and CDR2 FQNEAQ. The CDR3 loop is CASIQLGLQETQYF. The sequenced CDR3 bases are TGTGCCAGCATCCAACTAGGCCTCCAAGAGACC.

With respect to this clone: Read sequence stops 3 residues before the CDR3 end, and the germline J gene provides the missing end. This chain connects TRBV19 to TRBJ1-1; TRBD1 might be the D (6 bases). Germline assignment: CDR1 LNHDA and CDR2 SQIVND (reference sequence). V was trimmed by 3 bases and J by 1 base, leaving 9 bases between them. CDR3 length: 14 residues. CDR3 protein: CASSISRGNTEAFF. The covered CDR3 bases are TGTGCCAGTAGTATTTCCAGGGGGAACACTGAA.

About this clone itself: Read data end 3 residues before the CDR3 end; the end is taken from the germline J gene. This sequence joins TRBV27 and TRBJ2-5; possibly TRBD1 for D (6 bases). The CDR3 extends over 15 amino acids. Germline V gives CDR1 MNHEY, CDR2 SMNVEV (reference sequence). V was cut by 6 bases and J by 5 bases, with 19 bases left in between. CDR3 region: CASRLGQGPWETQYF. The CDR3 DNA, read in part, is TGTGCCAGCAGACTCGGGCAGGGGCCATGGGAGACC.

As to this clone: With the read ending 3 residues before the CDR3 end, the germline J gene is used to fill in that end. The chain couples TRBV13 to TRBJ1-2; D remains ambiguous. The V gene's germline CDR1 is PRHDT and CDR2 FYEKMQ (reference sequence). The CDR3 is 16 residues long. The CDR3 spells CASSLGSWADSYDYTF. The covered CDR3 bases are TGTGCCAGCAGCTTAGGTTCTTGGGCCGATTCCTACGAC. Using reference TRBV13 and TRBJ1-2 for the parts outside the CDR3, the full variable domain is AAGVIQSPRHLIKEKRETATLKCYPIPRHDTVYWYQQGPGQDPQFLISFYEKMQSDKGSIPDRFSAQQFSDYHSELNMSSLELGDSALYFCASSLGSWADSYDYTFGSGTRLTVV.

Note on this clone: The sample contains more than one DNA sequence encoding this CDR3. Partial CDR3 DNA: TGTGCCAGCTCACCTCCCGACAGCTTCTCTGGAAACACC. It specifies CASSPPDSFSGNT. In full, the CDR3 is CASSPPDSFSGNTIYF. The chain employs TRBV18 and TRBJ1-3; a weak D match, TRBD1 (5 bases). The CDR3 goes on 3 residues after the read ends, and that part is filled in from the germline J gene. The CDR3 is 16 amino acids. Germline V gene lookup returns CDR1 KGHSH and CDR2 LQKENI. The V and J ends lost 3 bases and 0 bases respectively, with 12 bases between them.

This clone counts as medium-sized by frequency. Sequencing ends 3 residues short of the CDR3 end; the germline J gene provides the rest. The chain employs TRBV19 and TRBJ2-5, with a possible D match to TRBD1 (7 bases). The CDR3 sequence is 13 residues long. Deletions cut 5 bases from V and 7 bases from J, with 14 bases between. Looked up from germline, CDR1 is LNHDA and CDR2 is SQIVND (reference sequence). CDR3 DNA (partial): TGTGCCAGTAGTTATGGGCAGGGGGGGACC. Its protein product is CASSYGQGGT. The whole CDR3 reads CASSYGQGGTQYF.

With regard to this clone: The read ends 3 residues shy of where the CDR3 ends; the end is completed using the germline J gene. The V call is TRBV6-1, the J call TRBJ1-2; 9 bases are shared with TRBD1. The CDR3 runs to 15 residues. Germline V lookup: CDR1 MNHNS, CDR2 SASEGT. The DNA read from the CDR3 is TGTGCCAGCAGTGAAGGAGCGACAGGGGGAAGGGAC. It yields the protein CASSEGATGGRD. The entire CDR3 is CASSEGATGGRDYTF.

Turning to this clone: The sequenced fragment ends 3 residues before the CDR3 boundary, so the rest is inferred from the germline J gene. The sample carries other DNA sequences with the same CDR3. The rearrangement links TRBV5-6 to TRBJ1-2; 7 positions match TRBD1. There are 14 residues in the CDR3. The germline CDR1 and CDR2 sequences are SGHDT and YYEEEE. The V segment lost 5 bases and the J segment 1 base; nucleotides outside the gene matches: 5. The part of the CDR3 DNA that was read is TGTGCCAGCAGGAGACAGGGAGATAACTATGGC. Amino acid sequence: CASRRQGDNYG. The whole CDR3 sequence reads CASRRQGDNYGYTF.

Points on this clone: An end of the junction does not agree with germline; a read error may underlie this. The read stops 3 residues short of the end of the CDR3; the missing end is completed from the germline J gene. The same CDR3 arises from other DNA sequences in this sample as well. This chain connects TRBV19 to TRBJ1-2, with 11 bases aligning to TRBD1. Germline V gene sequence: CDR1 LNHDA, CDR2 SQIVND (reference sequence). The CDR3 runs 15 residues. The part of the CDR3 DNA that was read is TGTGCCAGCGTTGGACAGGGGGCAGAAGACTATGGT. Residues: CASVGQGAEDYG. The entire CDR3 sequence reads CASVGQGAEDYGYTF.

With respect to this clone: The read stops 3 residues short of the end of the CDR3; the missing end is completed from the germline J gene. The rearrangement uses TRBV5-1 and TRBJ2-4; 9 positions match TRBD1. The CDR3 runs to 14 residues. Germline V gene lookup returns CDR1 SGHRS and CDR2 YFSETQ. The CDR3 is CASSPTGGGETQYF. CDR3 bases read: TGCGCCAGCAGCCCTACAGGGGGCGGGGAGACT.

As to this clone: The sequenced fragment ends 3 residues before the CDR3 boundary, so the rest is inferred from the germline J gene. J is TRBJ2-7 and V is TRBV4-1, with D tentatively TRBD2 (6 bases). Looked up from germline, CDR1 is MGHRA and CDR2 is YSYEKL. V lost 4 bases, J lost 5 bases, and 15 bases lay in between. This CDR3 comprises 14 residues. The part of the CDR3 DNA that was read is TGCGCCAGCAGCCCCGCGGGGAGACGGGACGAG. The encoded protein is CASSPAGRRDE. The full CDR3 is CASSPAGRRDEQYF.

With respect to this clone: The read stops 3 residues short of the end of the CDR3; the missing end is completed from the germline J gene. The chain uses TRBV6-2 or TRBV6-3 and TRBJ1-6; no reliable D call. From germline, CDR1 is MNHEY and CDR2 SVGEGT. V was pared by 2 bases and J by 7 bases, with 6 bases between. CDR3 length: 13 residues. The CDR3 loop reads CASSYQENSPLHF. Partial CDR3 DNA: TGTGCCAGCAGTTACCAGGAGAATTCACCC.

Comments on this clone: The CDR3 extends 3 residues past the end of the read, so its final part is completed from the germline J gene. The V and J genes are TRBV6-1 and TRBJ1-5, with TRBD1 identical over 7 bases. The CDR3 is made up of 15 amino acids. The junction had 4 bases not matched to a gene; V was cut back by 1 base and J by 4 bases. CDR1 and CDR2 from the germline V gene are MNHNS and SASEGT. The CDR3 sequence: CASSEEGTDNQPQHF. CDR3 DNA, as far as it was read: TGTGCCAGCAGTGAAGAGGGGACAGATAATCAGCCC.

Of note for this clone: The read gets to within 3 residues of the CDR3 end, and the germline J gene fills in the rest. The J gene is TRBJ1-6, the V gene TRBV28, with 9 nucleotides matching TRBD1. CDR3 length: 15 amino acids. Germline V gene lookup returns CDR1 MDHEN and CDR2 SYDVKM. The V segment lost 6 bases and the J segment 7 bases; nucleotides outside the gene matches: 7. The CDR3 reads CASRVGDRENSPLHF. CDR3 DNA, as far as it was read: TGTGCCAGCAGGGTCGGGGACAGGGAGAATTCACCC.